Each of the 10 T cell receptor beta chains below was sequenced from the same sample in a study of human T cells and chemical hapten exposure. TCRdb redid the calling of the RACE reads with MiXCR, one entry per CDR3 protein. The profile covers over 130,000 distinct CDR3 sequences, with about 12% appearing a single time and more than 1.1% taken by the ten largest. Time point of the sample: patch test 2, 6 weeks after DPC sensitization. The sample's treatment: therapeutic diphenylcyclopropenone sensitization with weekly scalp DPC. Sequencing used whole blood, obtained in connection with sensitization to the hapten diphenylcyclopropenone (DPC). The receptors stem from a woman aged 45-60 years with alopecia areata. Some clones in this sample may be carry-over from other donors' samples.

The chain has TRBV7-9 and TRBJ2-7; D perhaps matches TRBD1 (6 bases). Germline CDR1 SEHNR, CDR2 FQNEAQ (reference sequence). V was shortened by 5 bases and J by 1 base, with 18 bases between the two germline ends. The CDR3 covers 16 residues. The DNA of the CDR3 is TGTGCCAGCAGCCAAGCCAGGGAACAGGGATCCTACGAGCAGTACTTC. This sequence encodes CASSQAREQGSYEQYF.

This clonotype was recorded a few times. This chain links TRBV7-9 with TRBJ2-1, with 9 bases matching TRBD2. CDR3 length: 16 residues. After removal of 1 base from V and 2 bases from J, the junction contained 3 bases not matched to a gene. Per the germline V gene, CDR1 is SEHNR and CDR2 is FQNEAQ (reference sequence). The CDR3 reads CASSLEASGTYNEQFF. In DNA, the CDR3 is TGTGCCAGCAGCTTAGAGGCTAGCGGGACCTACAATGAGCAGTTCTTC.

The chain is built from TRBV2 and TRBJ2-3; 8 nucleotides line up with TRBD1. CDR1 and CDR2 from the germline V gene are SNHLY and FYNNEI. V gave up 6 bases and J gave up 2 bases; unmatched junction bases: 10. The CDR3 length is 16 residues. The CDR3 spells CASSETRTGTTDTQYF. For the CDR3, the DNA is TGTGCCAGCAGCGAGACCCGGACAGGGACCACAGATACGCAGTATTTT.

Only a few counts were recorded for this clonotype. This rearrangement joins TRBV20-1 to TRBJ2-1; 7 bases fit TRBD2. V was clipped by 0 bases and J by 2 bases; unmatched bases: 10. Germline loops: CDR1 DFQATT, CDR2 SNEGSKA (reference sequence). The CDR3 length is 17 residues. The CDR3 nucleotides are TGCAGTGCTAGAGATAGGAGAGGTGGGAGGGCCTACAATGAGCAGTTCTTC. Protein sequence: CSARDRRGGRAYNEQFF.

This clonotype was picked up a small number of times. V usage is TRBV14 and J usage is TRBJ2-3; D remains ambiguous. Germline V lookup: CDR1 SGHDN, CDR2 FVKESK. V lost 1 base to trimming and J lost 5 bases, with 4 bases between them. This CDR3 has 12 residues. CDR3 sequence reads: CASSQAIDTQYF. The CDR3 coding sequence is TGTGCCAGCAGCCAAGCCATAGATACGCAGTATTTT.

The sample holds a few counts of this clonotype. The V and J genes are TRBV20-1 and TRBJ2-7, with 8 bases matching TRBD2. Trimming cost V 5 bases and J 1 base; bases outside gene matches: 4. This CDR3 region has 13 residues. CDR1 is DFQATT and CDR2 is SNEGSKA in the germline V gene (reference sequence). CDR3 sequence: CSALAGLSYEQYF. CDR3 DNA sequence: TGCAGTGCTTTAGCGGGACTTTCCTACGAGCAGTACTTC.

V gene TRBV30 combines with J gene TRBJ2-2; 7 bases are a match to TRBD1. The germline V gene encodes CDR1 GTSNPN and CDR2 SVGIG (reference sequence). With 7 bases clipped from V and 0 bases from J, the junction kept 8 bases outside the gene matches. This CDR3 region has 15 residues. CDR3 residues: CASNPGQANTGELFF. The CDR3 nucleotides read TGTGCCTCTAACCCCGGACAGGCGAACACCGGGGAGCTGTTTTTT.

In its sample, this clonotype was seen a few times. The chain has TRBV6-2 or TRBV6-3 and TRBJ1-2; TRBD1 matches at 9 bases. Germline V gene data show CDR1 as MNHEY and CDR2 as SVGEGT. CDR3 length: 14 residues. The J segment lost 3 bases and the V segment lost 6 bases, leaving 5 bases of the junction unmatched. In DNA, the CDR3 is TGTGCCAGCAGCTGGACAGGGGTCGACTATGGCTACACCTTC. It translates to CASSWTGVDYGYTF.

This chain joins TRBV12-3 or TRBV12-4 and TRBJ2-7; maybe TRBD1 (6 bases). This CDR3 is built from 15 residues. Trimming left V 5 bases short and J 0 bases short, with 14 bases between. The CDR3 DNA sequence: TGTGCCAGCAGTACAGGACAGCGAAGCTCCTACGAGCAGTACTTC. Residues: CASSTGQRSSYEQYF.

This clonotype turned up a few times. The chain couples TRBV7-2 to TRBJ2-5, with 7 bases that match TRBD1. In germline, CDR1 is SGHTA, CDR2 FQGNSA. The V segment lost 0 bases and the J segment 8 bases; nucleotides outside the gene matches: 9. CDR3 length: 15 amino acids. CDR3 nucleotide sequence: TGTGCCAGCAGCTTAGCCCGACAGGGACCCATAACCCAGTACTTC. Protein sequence: CASSLARQGPITQYF. Full variable domain (outside the CDR3, taken from reference TRBV7-2 and TRBJ2-5): GAGVSQSPSNKVTEKGKDVELRCDPISGHTALYWYRQSLGQGLEFLIYFQGNSAPDKSGLPSDRFSAERTGGSVSTLTIQRTQQEDSAVYLCASSLARQGPITQYFGPGTRLLVL.